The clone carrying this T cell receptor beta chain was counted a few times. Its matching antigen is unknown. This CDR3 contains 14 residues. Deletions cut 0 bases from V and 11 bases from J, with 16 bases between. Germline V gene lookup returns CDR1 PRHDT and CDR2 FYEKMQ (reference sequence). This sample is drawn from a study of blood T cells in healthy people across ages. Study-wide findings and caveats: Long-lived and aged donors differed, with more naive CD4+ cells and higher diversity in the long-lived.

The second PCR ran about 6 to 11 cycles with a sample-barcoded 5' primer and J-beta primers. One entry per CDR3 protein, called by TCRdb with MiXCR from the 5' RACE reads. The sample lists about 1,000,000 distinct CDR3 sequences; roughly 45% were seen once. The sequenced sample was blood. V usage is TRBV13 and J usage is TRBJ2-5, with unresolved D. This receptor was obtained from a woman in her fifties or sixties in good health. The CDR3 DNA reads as TGTGCCAGCAGCTTAGGTCCTAGAACCAATGAGCAGTACTTC. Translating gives CASSLGPRTNEQYF.